The 27 T cell receptor beta chains below come from one sample, sequenced in a study of CD8 T cells in ankylosing spondylitis. Study findings and constraints: Ankylosing spondylitis blood appeared to be characterized by a TCR beta motif of under 10 highly homologous variants.

MiXCR was run by TCRdb on the 5' RACE reads, yielding one entry per CDR3 protein. This table holds just under 550,000 distinct CDR3 sequences, 10% to 15% found once. Which antigens these TCRs recognize remains unknown. Material: blood, either unsorted or a sorted T cell fraction (not recorded which). The receptors were gathered from a male donor with ankylosing spondylitis.

The chain is built from TRBV5-1 and TRBJ2-3; 11 bases are shared with TRBD1. The junction had 12 bases not matched to a gene; V was cut back by 6 bases and J by 6 bases. This CDR3 region has 16 residues. Germline V lookup: CDR1 SGHRS, CDR2 YFSETQ. CDR3 coding DNA: TGCGCCAGCAACCCCGAGGGACAGGGGGATTTGGATACGCAGTATTTT. Translated, it gives CASNPEGQGDLDTQYF.

This clonotype was counted only a few times. A much more abundant neighbour one base away suggests this may be a read error. CDR3 protein: CASSLEWNQPQHF. The CDR3 region has the DNA TGTGCCAGCAGCTTAGAGTGGAATCAGCCCCAGCATTTT. This rearrangement joins TRBV7-2 to TRBJ1-5; D is unclear. The V and J ends lost 1 base and 4 bases respectively, with 5 bases between them. Germline V CDR1 and CDR2: SGHTA, FQGNSA. The CDR3 has 13 residues.

V is TRBV24-1 and J is TRBJ2-2; the match to TRBD1 covers 7 bases. The CDR3 covers 15 residues. CDR1 is KGHDR and CDR2 is SFDVKD in the germline V gene. Germline trimming cut 4 bases from V and 1 base from J; bases unmatched to any gene: 2. The CDR3 loop is CATSEDRVNTGELFF. The CDR3 DNA is TGTGCCACCAGTGAAGACAGGGTGAACACCGGGGAGCTGTTTTTT.

V and J are TRBV5-1 and TRBJ1-1, with 8 nucleotides matching TRBD1. CDR1 is SGHRS and CDR2 is YFSETQ in the germline V gene. CDR3 length: 16 amino acids. V was clipped by 0 bases and J by 1 base; unmatched bases: 5. CDR3 nucleotide sequence: TGCGCCAGCAGCTTGGTGGGACAGGAACCGAACACTGAAGCTTTCTTT. Translation: CASSLVGQEPNTEAFF.

J is TRBJ2-1 and V is TRBV5-6; the match to TRBD2 covers 7 bases. CDR3 length equals 19 residues. J was trimmed by 0 bases and V by 1 base; bases with no gene match: 13. Germline CDR1 SGHDT, CDR2 YYEEEE. CDR3 sequence: CASSLPGFLGGSSYNEQFF. The DNA of the CDR3 is TGTGCCAGCAGCTTGCCCGGCTTCCTTGGCGGGAGCTCCTACAATGAGCAGTTCTTC.

The chain is built from TRBV6-8 and TRBJ2-1; TRBD2 aligns across 11 bases. CDR1 and CDR2 from the germline V gene are MNHGY and SAAAGT. V was clipped by 4 bases and J by 1 base; unmatched bases: 3. The CDR3 is 16 residues long. The CDR3 DNA reads TGTGCCAGCAGTTCGTTAGCGGGGGGGTCCTACAATGAGCAGTTCTTC. This sequence encodes CASSSLAGGSYNEQFF.

This clonotype has only a few counts. The J gene is TRBJ2-1, the V gene TRBV7-9; 10 nucleotides match TRBD2. CDR1 is SEHNR, CDR2 FQNEAQ, per germline (reference sequence). The CDR3 is made up of 16 amino acids. With V trimmed by 4 bases and J by 5 bases, 8 bases remained unmatched. In nucleotides, the CDR3 is TGTGCCAGCAGCTCGGCTAGCGGGAGTTTCAACAATGAGCAGTTCTTC. This translates into CASSSASGSFNNEQFF.

The table lists this clonotype with many counts. The chain employs TRBV12-3 or TRBV12-4 and TRBJ2-3, with 8 bases matching TRBD1. The CDR3 covers 16 residues. V shed 3 bases, J shed 3 bases, and the junction held 8 bases outside the gene matches. CDR3: CASSFQGAYRTDTQYF. CDR3 nucleotide sequence: TGTGCCAGCAGTTTCCAGGGGGCTTATCGGACAGATACGCAGTATTTT.

This clonotype has just a few counts. Written as DNA, the CDR3 is TGTGCCATAACCTCAGGGGGACCCTACAATGAGCAGTTCTTC. It yields the protein CAITSGGPYNEQFF. V gene TRBV10-3 combines with J gene TRBJ2-1, with 7 bases aligning to TRBD1. The length of the CDR3 is 14 residues. The J segment lost 2 bases and the V segment lost 9 bases, leaving 7 bases of the junction unmatched. Germline V gene sequence: CDR1 ENHRY, CDR2 SYGVKD.

In this sample, this clonotype turned up many times. The chain uses TRBV24-1 and TRBJ1-2, with D possibly matching TRBD1 (6 bases). V was clipped by 1 base and J by 4 bases, with 12 bases between them. This CDR3 has 15 residues. From germline, CDR1 is KGHDR and CDR2 SFDVKD. The CDR3 DNA sequence: TGTGCCACCAGTGATTTAGGGACATCGTCCTATGGCTACACCTTC. It translates to CATSDLGTSSYGYTF.

The sample holds a few counts of this clonotype. This chain connects TRBV7-2 to TRBJ1-3; D call uncertain. V was shortened by 2 bases and J by 4 bases, with 12 bases between the two germline ends. Germline values: CDR1 SGHTA, CDR2 FQGNSA. The CDR3 sequence is 15 residues long. The CDR3 sequence: CASSLLGSLGNTIYF. CDR3 bases: TGTGCCAGCAGCTTATTGGGTTCCCTCGGAAACACCATATATTTT. The full variable domain, in which reference TRBV7-2 and TRBJ1-3 provide the parts outside the CDR3, is GAGVSQSPSNKVTEKGKDVELRCDPISGHTALYWYRQSLGQGLEFLIYFQGNSAPDKSGLPSDRFSAERTGGSVSTLTIQRTQQEDSAVYLCASSLLGSLGNTIYFGEGSWLTVV.

V and J are TRBV13 and TRBJ2-1; perhaps TRBD1 as D (6 bases). The CDR3 covers 15 residues. Trimming removed 4 bases from V and 5 bases from J, with 15 bases in between. Germline assignment: CDR1 PRHDT and CDR2 FYEKMQ (reference sequence). The CDR3 sequence is CASSCYRVQDNEQFF. Here the CDR3 DNA reads TGTGCCAGCAGCTGTTACAGGGTTCAGGACAATGAGCAGTTCTTC.

This clonotype was seen only a few times. CDR3 amino acids: CASSYWGDRGGEQFF. The CDR3, as DNA: TGTGCCAGCAGTTACTGGGGGGACAGGGGCGGTGAGCAGTTCTTC. This rearrangement joins TRBV6-5 to TRBJ2-1; 10 nucleotides match TRBD1. This CDR3 region has 15 residues. The germline gives CDR1 MNHEY, CDR2 SVGAGI. With 1 base clipped from V and 9 bases from J, the junction kept 6 bases outside the gene matches.

This clonotype has more than one count but fewer than ten. V gene TRBV27 combines with J gene TRBJ2-3; TRBD2 aligns across 14 bases. CDR3 size: 16 residues. V lost 7 bases and J lost 2; bases outside the gene matches: 5. Germline CDR1 and CDR2: MNHEY and SMNVEV (reference sequence). The CDR3 nucleotides are TGTGCCAGCAAACCGGGACTAGCGGGAGTCACAGATACGCAGTATTTT. It encodes CASKPGLAGVTDTQYF.

There are a few counts of this clonotype. This chain uses TRBV7-2 with TRBJ2-7; the D is unclear. Per germline, CDR1 SGHTA and CDR2 FQGNSA. The CDR3 totals 13 residues. V gave up 0 bases and J gave up 2 bases, with 5 bases separating them. The CDR3 spells CASSLAMTYEQYF. The CDR3 DNA follows: TGTGCCAGCAGCTTAGCGATGACCTACGAGCAGTACTTC.

The rearrangement uses TRBV6-1 and TRBJ1-5; 8 bases agree with TRBD1. V dropped 4 bases and J dropped 0; count of bases not matched to a gene: 2. The V gene's germline CDR1 is MNHNS and CDR2 SASEGT. This CDR3 comprises 15 residues. In nucleotides, the CDR3 is TGTGCCAGCAGTGCCGACAGGGGTAGCAATCAGCCCCAGCATTTT. Translated, it gives CASSADRGSNQPQHF.

In its sample, this clonotype was seen a few times. This sequence joins TRBV24-1 and TRBJ2-5; a possible D gene is TRBD2 (5 bases). V lost 2 bases and J 0 bases, leaving 15 bases between the germline ends. Germline CDR1 reads KGHDR; CDR2 reads SFDVKD. The CDR3 spans 17 residues. CDR3 sequence (DNA): TGTGCCACCAGTGATTCCTCCGCGGGTGGCGACCAAGAGACCCAGTACTTC. It yields the protein CATSDSSAGGDQETQYF.

J is TRBJ2-5 and V is TRBV20-1; D possibly corresponds to TRBD2 (6 bases). CDR1 DFQATT and CDR2 SNEGSKA come from the germline V gene (reference sequence). The V end was cut by 0 bases, the J end by 0 bases, with 8 bases between. The CDR3 consists of 14 residues. CDR3 amino acids: CSARERDYQETQYF. The DNA for the CDR3 is TGCAGTGCTAGAGAGAGGGACTACCAAGAGACCCAGTACTTC.

CDR3 bases: TGTGCCAGCTCACCGACGGAGGCGCTCTCCTACGAGCAGTACTTC. Translation gives CASSPTEALSYEQYF. J is TRBJ2-7 and V is TRBV18, with TRBD2 as a possible D gene (5 bases). V was clipped by 3 bases and J by 0 bases, with 12 bases between them. Germline CDR1 reads KGHSH; CDR2 reads LQKENI. The CDR3 has 15 residues.

The rearrangement uses TRBV29-1 and TRBJ2-7, with unresolved D. CDR1 is SQVTM and CDR2 is ANQGSEA in the germline V gene. The CDR3 consists of 11 residues. Trimming pared 6 bases from V and 6 bases from J, leaving 12 bases between. DNA of the CDR3: TGCAGCGTCAGCCGTGTGGGCGAGCAGTACTTC. Protein: CSVSRVGEQYF.

The chain combines TRBV20-1 with TRBJ2-1, with D possibly matching TRBD2 (5 bases). Trimming removed 4 bases at V and 1 base at J, with 8 bases between. Germline V CDR1 and CDR2: DFQATT, SNEGSKA (reference sequence). This CDR3 contains 13 residues. The CDR3 is CSAIALSYNEQFF. In nucleotides, the CDR3 is TGCAGTGCTATAGCGCTATCCTACAATGAGCAGTTCTTC.

This clonotype was seen more than once but under ten times. The V gene is TRBV3-1, the J gene TRBJ2-1; D gene ambiguous. Germline V gene data show CDR1 as LGHDT and CDR2 as YNNKEL (reference sequence). V shed 0 bases and J shed 10 bases, with 7 bases lying between them. The CDR3 totals 12 residues. The DNA for the CDR3 is TGTGCCAGCAGCCAAGATCTGCGGGAGCAGTTCTTC. Translation gives CASSQDLREQFF.

This clonotype occurred many times. The chain couples TRBV7-9 to TRBJ2-1; TRBD2 matches 11 bases. The CDR3 totals 17 residues. V lost 6 bases and J lost 4; bases outside the gene matches: 11. CDR1 SEHNR and CDR2 FQNEAQ come from the germline V gene (reference sequence). The CDR3 DNA follows: TGTGCCAGCAGGGGGCCGGTCCTAGCGGGAGGATACAATGAGCAGTTCTTC. This codes for CASRGPVLAGGYNEQFF.

The table lists this clonotype with many counts. One end of the junction fails to match germline, which may point to a read error. This rearrangement joins TRBV5-1 to TRBJ1-5, with D unresolved. CDR3 length: 15 amino acids. Germline V gives CDR1 SGHRS, CDR2 YFSETQ. CDR3 loop: CASSLGSSMDQPQHF. As DNA, the CDR3 is TGCGCCAGCAGTTTGGGGAGTAGCATGGATCAGCCCCAGCATTTT.

The J gene is TRBJ2-1, the V gene TRBV20-1; no clear D. Germline V CDR1 and CDR2: DFQATT, SNEGSKA (reference sequence). Trimming pared 6 bases from V and 4 bases from J, leaving 16 bases between. The CDR3 is made up of 14 amino acids. The CDR3 coding sequence is TGCAGTGCCGCCCCCAGCGAAGGTTACAATGAGCAGTTCTTC. Protein: CSAAPSEGYNEQFF.

This clonotype was detected ten times or more. The chain is built from TRBV12-3 or TRBV12-4 and TRBJ1-3; D remains unclear. V was clipped by 1 base and J by 10 bases, with 8 bases between them. This CDR3 comprises 12 residues. The CDR3 is CASSLDVRTIYF. The CDR3 DNA is TGTGCCAGCAGTTTAGACGTAAGGACCATATATTTT.

This clonotype was seen repeatedly, ten times or more. This chain connects TRBV29-1 to TRBJ2-5; D is uncertain. Trimming pared 7 bases from V and 2 bases from J, leaving 11 bases between. The germline CDR1 and CDR2 sequences are SQVTM and ANQGSEA. The CDR3 extends over 12 amino acids. The CDR3 sequence is CSARLEQETQYF. CDR3 DNA sequence: TGCAGCGCCAGGTTGGAGCAAGAGACCCAGTACTTC.